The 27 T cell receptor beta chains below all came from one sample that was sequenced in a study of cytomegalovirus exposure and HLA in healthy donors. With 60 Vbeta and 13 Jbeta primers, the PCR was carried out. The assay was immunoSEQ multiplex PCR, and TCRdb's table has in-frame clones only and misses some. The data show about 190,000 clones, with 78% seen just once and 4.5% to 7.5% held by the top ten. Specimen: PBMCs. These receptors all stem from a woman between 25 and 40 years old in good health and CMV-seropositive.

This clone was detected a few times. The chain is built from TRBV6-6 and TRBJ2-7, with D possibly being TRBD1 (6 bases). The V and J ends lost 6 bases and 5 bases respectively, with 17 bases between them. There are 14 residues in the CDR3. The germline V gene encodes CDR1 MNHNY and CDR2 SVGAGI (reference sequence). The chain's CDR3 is CASSEQGDQNEQYF. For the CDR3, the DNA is TGTGCCAGCAGCGAACAGGGCGATCAGAACGAGCAGTACTTC.

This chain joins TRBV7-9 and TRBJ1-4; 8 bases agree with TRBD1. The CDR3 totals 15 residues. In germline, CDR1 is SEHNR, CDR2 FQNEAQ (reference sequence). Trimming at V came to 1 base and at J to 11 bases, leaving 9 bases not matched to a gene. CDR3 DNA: TGTGCCAGCAGCTTAGGACAGGGGCCACTTGGTAAACTGTTTTTT. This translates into CASSLGQGPLGKLFF. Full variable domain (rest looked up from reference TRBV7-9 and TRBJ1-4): DTGVSQNPRHKITKRGQNVTFRCDPISEHNRLYWYRQTLGQGPEFLTYFQNEAQLEKSRLLSDRFSAERPKGSFSTLEIQRTEQGDSAMYLCASSLGQGPLGKLFFGSGTQLSVL.

CDR3 nucleotides: TGTGCCACCAGCTATGCAGGGGCTCTGGATACGCAGTATTTT. The encoded protein is CATSYAGALDTQYF. This chain connects TRBV15 to TRBJ2-3; possibly TRBD1 for D (6 bases). The length of the CDR3 is 14 residues. The germline V and J ends were trimmed by 5 bases and 6 bases, with 15 bases remaining between them. Per the germline V gene, CDR1 is LNHNV and CDR2 is YYDKDF (reference sequence).

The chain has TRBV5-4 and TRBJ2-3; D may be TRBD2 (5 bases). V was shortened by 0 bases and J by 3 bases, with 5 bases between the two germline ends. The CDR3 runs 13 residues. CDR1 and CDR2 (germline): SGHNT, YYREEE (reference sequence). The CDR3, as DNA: TGTGCCAGCAGCTTGGGAGGGACAGATACGCAGTATTTT. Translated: CASSLGGTDTQYF. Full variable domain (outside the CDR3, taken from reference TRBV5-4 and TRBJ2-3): ETGVTQSPTHLIKTRGQQVTLRCSSQSGHNTVSWYQQALGQGPQFIFQYYREEENGRGNFPPRFSGLQFPNYSSELNVNALELDDSALYLCASSLGGTDTQYFGPGTRLTVL.

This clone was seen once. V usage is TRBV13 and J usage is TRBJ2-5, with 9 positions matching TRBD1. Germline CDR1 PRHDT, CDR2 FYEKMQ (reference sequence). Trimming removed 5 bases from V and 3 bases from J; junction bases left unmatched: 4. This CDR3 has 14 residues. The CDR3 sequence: CASSRRTGEETQYF. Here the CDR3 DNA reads TGTGCCAGCAGCCGCAGGACAGGGGAAGAGACCCAGTACTTC. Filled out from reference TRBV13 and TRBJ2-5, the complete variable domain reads AAGVIQSPRHLIKEKRETATLKCYPIPRHDTVYWYQQGPGQDPQFLISFYEKMQSDKGSIPDRFSAQQFSDYHSELNMSSLELGDSALYFCASSRRTGEETQYFGPGTRLLVL.

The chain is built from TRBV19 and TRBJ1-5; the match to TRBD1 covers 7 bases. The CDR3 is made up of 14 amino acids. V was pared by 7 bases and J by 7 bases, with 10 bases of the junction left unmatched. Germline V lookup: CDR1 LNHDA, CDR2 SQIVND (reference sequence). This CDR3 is CASNMRGGEQPQHF. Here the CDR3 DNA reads TGTGCCAGTAATATGAGAGGGGGCGAACAGCCCCAGCATTTT.

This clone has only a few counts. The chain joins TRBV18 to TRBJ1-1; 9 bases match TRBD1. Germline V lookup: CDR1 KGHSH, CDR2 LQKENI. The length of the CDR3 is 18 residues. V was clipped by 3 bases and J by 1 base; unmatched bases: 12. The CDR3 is CASSPVNYRGQANTEAFF. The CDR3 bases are TGTGCCAGCTCACCTGTCAATTACAGGGGGCAGGCGAACACTGAAGCTTTCTTT. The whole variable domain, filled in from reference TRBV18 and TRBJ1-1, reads NAGVMQNPRHLVRRRGQEARLRCSPMKGHSHVYWYRQLPEEGLKFMVYLQKENIIDESGMPKERFSAEFPKEGPSILRIQQVVRGDSAAYFCASSPVNYRGQANTEAFFGQGTRLTVV.

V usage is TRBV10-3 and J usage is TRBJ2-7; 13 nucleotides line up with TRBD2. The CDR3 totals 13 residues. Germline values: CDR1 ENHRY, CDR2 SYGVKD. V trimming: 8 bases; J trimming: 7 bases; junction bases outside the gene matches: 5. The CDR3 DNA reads TGTGCCATCCGGACTAGCGGGGGTGAAGAGCAGTACTTC. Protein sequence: CAIRTSGGEEQYF.

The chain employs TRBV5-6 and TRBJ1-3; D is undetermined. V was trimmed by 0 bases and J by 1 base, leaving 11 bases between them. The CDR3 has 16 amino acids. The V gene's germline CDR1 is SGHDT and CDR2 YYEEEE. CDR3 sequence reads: CASSLEAGGSGNTIYF. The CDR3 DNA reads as TGTGCCAGCAGCTTGGAGGCCGGAGGGTCTGGAAACACCATATATTTT. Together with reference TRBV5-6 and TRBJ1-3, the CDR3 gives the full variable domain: DAGVTQSPTHLIKTRGQQVTLRCSPKSGHDTVSWYQQALGQGPQFIFQYYEEEERQRGNFPDRFSGHQFPNYSSELNVNALLLGDSALYLCASSLEAGGSGNTIYFGEGSWLTVV.

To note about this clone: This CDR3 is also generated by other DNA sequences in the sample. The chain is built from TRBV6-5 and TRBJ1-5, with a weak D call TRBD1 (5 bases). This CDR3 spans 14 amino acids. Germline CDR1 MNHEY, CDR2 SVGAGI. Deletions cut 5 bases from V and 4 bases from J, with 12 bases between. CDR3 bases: TGTGCCAGCAGTCGGGACTCTGGAAATCAGCCCCAGCATTTT. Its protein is CASSRDSGNQPQHF.

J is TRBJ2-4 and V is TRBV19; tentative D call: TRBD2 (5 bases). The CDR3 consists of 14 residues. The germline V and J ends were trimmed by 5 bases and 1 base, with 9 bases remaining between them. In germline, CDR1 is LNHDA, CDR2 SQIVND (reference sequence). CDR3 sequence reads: CASSSTGAKNIQYF. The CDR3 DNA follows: TGTGCCAGTAGTTCGACGGGGGCCAAAAACATTCAGTACTTC.

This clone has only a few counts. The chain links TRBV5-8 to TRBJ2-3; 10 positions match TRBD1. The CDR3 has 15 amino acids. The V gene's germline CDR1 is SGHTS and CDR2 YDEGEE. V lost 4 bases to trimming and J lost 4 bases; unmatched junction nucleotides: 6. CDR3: CASSMDRGFADTQYF. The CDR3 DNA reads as TGTGCCAGCAGCATGGACAGGGGGTTCGCAGATACGCAGTATTTT.

CDR3 sequence reads: CASSTEGQGGNTIYF. The CDR3 region has the DNA TGCGCCAGCAGCACGGAGGGACAGGGAGGAAACACCATATATTTT. The rearrangement links TRBV5-1 to TRBJ1-3, with 9 bases fitting TRBD1. The ends lost 4 bases at V and 4 bases at J; junction bases unmatched: 6. Germline CDR1 SGHRS, CDR2 YFSETQ. This CDR3 has 15 residues. The full variable domain, its missing parts supplied by reference TRBV5-1 and TRBJ1-3, is KAGVTQTPRYLIKTRGQQVTLSCSPISGHRSVSWYQQTPGQGLQFLFEYFSETQRNKGNFPGRFSGRQFSNSRSEMNVSTLELGDSALYLCASSTEGQGGNTIYFGEGSWLTVV.

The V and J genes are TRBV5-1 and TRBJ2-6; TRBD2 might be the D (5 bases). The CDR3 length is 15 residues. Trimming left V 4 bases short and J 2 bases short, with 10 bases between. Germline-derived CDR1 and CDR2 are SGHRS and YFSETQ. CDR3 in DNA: TGCGCCAGCAGCCTAACGGGGACTGGGGCCAACGTCCTGACTTTC. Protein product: CASSLTGTGANVLTF.

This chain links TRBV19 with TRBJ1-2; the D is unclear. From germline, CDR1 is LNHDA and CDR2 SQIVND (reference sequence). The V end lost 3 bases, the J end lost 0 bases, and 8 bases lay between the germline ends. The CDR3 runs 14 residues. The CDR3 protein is CASSIPVSNYGYTF. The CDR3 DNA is TGTGCCAGTAGTATCCCAGTATCTAACTATGGCTACACCTTC.

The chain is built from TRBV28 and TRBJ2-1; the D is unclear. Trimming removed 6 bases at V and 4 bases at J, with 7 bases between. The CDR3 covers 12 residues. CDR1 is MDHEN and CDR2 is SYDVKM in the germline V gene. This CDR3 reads CASRSVYNEQFF. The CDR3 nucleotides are TGTGCCAGCAGGTCGGTATACAATGAGCAGTTCTTC.

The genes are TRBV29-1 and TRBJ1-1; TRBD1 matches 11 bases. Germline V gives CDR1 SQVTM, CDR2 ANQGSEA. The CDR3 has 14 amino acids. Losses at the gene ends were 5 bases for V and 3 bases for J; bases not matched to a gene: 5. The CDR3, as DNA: TGCAGCGTTAGGACAGGGGGCGGTCACACTGAAGCTTTCTTT. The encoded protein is CSVRTGGGHTEAFF.

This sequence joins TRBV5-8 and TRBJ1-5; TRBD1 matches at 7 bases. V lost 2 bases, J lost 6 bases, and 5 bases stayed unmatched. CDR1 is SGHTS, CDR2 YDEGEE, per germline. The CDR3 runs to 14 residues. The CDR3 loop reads CASSFGGGGQPQHF. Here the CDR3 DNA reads TGTGCCAGCAGCTTTGGAGGGGGCGGTCAGCCCCAGCATTTT.

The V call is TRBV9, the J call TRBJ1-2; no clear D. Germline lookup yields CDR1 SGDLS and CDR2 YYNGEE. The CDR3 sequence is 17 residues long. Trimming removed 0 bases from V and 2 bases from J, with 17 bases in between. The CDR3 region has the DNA TGTGCCAGCAGCGTAGAAGACTTAGGAGCAGAAAACTATGGCTACACCTTC. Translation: CASSVEDLGAENYGYTF.

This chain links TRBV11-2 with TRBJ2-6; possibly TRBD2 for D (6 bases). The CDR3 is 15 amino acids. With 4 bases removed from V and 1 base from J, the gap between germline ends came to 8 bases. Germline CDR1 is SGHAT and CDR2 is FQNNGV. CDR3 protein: CASSWGESGANVLTF. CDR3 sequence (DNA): TGTGCCAGCAGCTGGGGGGAATCTGGGGCCAACGTCCTGACTTTC. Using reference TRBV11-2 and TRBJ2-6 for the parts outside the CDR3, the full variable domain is EAGVAQSPRYKIIEKRQSVAFWCNPISGHATLYWYQQILGQGPKLLIQFQNNGVVDDSQLPKDRFSAERLKGVDSTLKIQPAKLEDSAVYLCASSWGESGANVLTFGAGSRLTVL.

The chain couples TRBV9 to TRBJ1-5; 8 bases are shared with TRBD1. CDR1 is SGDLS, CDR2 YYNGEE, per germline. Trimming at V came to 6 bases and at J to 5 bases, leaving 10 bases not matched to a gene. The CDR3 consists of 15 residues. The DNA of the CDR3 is TGTGCCAGCAACGAAGCAGGGACAGGCGATCAGCCCCAGCATTTT. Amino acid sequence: CASNEAGTGDQPQHF.

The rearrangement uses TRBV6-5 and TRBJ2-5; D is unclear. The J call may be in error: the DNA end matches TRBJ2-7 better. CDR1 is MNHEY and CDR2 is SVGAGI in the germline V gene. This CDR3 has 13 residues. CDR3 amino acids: CASSYDISYEQYF. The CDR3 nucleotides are TGTGCCAGCAGTTACGACATCTCCTACGAGCAGTACTTC.

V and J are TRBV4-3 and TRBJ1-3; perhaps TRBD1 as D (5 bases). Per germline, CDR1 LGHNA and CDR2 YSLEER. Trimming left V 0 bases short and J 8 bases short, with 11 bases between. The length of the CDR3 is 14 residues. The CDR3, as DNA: TGCGCCAGCAGCCAAGAACCAGGGTACGACACCATATATTTT. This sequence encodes CASSQEPGYDTIYF.

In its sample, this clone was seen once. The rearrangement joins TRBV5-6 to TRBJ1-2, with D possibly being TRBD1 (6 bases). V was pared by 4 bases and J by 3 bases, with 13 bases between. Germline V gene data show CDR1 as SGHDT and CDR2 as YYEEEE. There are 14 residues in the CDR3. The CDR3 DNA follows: TGTGCCAGCAGCGGTCCCGGGACATACTATGGCTACACCTTC. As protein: CASSGPGTYYGYTF.

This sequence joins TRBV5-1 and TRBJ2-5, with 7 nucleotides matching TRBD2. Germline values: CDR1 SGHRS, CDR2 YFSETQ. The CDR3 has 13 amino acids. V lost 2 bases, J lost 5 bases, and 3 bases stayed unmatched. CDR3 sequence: CASSLRGGETQYF. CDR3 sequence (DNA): TGCGCCAGCAGCTTAAGGGGAGGGGAGACCCAGTACTTC.

The CDR3 here is CASSLGGGGIYEQYF. In DNA, the CDR3 is TGTGCCAGCAGCTTAGGAGGTGGGGGGATTTACGAGCAGTACTTC. V gene TRBV7-9 combines with J gene TRBJ2-7; a weak D match, TRBD2 (6 bases). This CDR3 is built from 15 residues. With 1 base removed from V and 4 bases from J, the gap between germline ends came to 14 bases. Germline values: CDR1 SEHNR, CDR2 FQNEAQ (reference sequence).

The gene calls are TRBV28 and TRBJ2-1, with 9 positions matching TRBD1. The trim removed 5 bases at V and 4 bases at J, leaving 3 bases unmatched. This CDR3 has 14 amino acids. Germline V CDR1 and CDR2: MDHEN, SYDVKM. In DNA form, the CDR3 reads TGTGCCAGCAGTAGGGACAGGGCATACAATGAGCAGTTCTTC. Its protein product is CASSRDRAYNEQFF.